These 9 T cell receptor beta chains came from one sample sequenced in a study of T cells after posttransplantation cyclophosphamide. The data were produced by immunoSEQ multiplex PCR, yet TCRdb's version contains in-frame clones alone and is incomplete. The repertoire shows roughly 40,000 clones, none seen only once; the top ten take about 4.5%. The sequencing sample was made of PBMCs. The receptors stem from a woman between 50 and 59 years old in good health and a related stem cell transplant donor.

This clone was picked up many times. J is TRBJ1-5 and V is TRBV5-8, with 8 bases lining up with TRBD1. CDR1 and CDR2 from the germline V gene are SGHTS and YDEGEE. Trimming at V came to 0 bases and at J to 4 bases, leaving 6 bases not matched to a gene. The CDR3 runs 16 residues. The CDR3 protein is CASSLGRQGRNQPQHF. The CDR3 DNA reads TGTGCCAGCAGCTTGGGACGACAGGGGAGGAATCAGCCCCAGCATTTT.

This clone has at least ten counts. The CDR3 DNA reads TGCGCCAGCAGCTTGTGGGGGGAGAGGGACAATGAGCAGTTCTTC. It codes for CASSLWGERDNEQFF. The rearrangement links TRBV5-1 to TRBJ2-1, with D perhaps matching TRBD2 (6 bases). The CDR3 length is 15 residues. In germline, CDR1 is SGHRS, CDR2 YFSETQ. The V gene lost 1 base and the J gene lost 5 bases, with 13 bases spanning the gap.

This clone was observed many times. The rearrangement links TRBV19 to TRBJ2-5, with TRBD2 matching over 7 bases. Germline-derived CDR1 and CDR2 are LNHDA and SQIVND (reference sequence). V lost 6 bases and J lost 0; bases outside the gene matches: 7. This CDR3 is 15 amino acids long. This chain's CDR3 is CASSPGGGYQETQYF. For the CDR3, the DNA is TGTGCCAGTAGCCCGGGAGGAGGGTACCAAGAGACCCAGTACTTC.

This clone has ten or more counts. The chain joins TRBV2 to TRBJ2-7, with 7 bases identical to TRBD2. CDR3 length: 16 residues. Per germline, CDR1 SNHLY and CDR2 FYNNEI. V lost 3 bases to trimming and J lost 0 bases; unmatched junction nucleotides: 8. The CDR3 region is CASSDSAGGSSYEQYF. CDR3 in DNA: TGTGCCAGCAGTGATAGCGCCGGGGGGTCCTCCTACGAGCAGTACTTC.

This clone was counted many times. The chain couples TRBV7-3 to TRBJ2-1; possible D gene TRBD1, 5 bases. This CDR3 contains 16 residues. Trimming removed 3 bases from V and 0 bases from J, with 12 bases in between. Germline V gene data show CDR1 as SGHTA and CDR2 as FQGTGA. The CDR3 DNA sequence: TGTGCCAGCAGCTTTCAGGGTCCCCTCTCCTACAATGAGCAGTTCTTC. It specifies CASSFQGPLSYNEQFF.

This clone was seen at least ten times. This chain uses TRBV28 with TRBJ1-5; D gene unclear. CDR1 is MDHEN and CDR2 is SYDVKM in the germline V gene. The V end lost 5 bases, the J end lost 0 bases, and 8 bases lay between the germline ends. CDR3 length: 14 residues. The CDR3 DNA follows: TGTGCCAGCAGTACCGGTGGTAGCAATCAGCCCCAGCATTTT. Amino acids: CASSTGGSNQPQHF.

This clone was counted a few times. Other DNA sequences within the sample encode an identical CDR3. The chain carries TRBV21-1 and TRBJ2-7; TRBD1 is the table's D call, not checked against the DNA. TRBV21-1 represents a pseudogene. The CDR3 has 16 amino acids. For the CDR3, the DNA is TGTGCCAGCAGCAAAGCTCAGGGTTTAAGGTGGGGTGAGCAGTACTTT. This gives the protein CASSKAQGLRWGEQYF.

This clone was picked up many times. The chain carries TRBV2 and TRBJ1-2; unclear D gene. The CDR3 covers 13 residues. Germline assignment: CDR1 SNHLY and CDR2 FYNNEI. V was clipped by 7 bases and J by 2 bases, with 11 bases between them. CDR3 loop: CASTDMINYGYTF. The CDR3 DNA is TGTGCCAGCACAGACATGATAAACTATGGCTACACCTTC.

This clone was picked up many times. This rearrangement joins TRBV27 to TRBJ1-1, with TRBD1 matching over 8 bases. Germline loops: CDR1 MNHEY, CDR2 SMNVEV (reference sequence). This CDR3 contains 13 residues. V lost 6 bases and J lost 7; bases outside the gene matches: 7. The CDR3 coding sequence is TGTGCCAGCAGACGCTTCGGACAGGGTGAAGCTTTCTTT. Residues: CASRRFGQGEAFF.